This TCR beta chain was identified in a study of regulatory T cells in long-lasting Graves disease listed by TCRdb under 2021. Turning to the overall study: In the newly diagnosed Graves' disease group, patients had been taking antithyroid drugs for less than 3 months. Peripheral blood TCR sequencing and RNA sequencing compared persistent Graves' disease patients with newly diagnosed Graves' disease patients. The study was conducted in China and was registered as a clinical trial. A total of about 33 samples underwent TCR sequencing, from roughly 13 patients with persistent Graves' disease and 20 patients with newly diagnosed Graves' disease. General conclusions and limits of the study: Only peripheral blood was studied, because thyroid tissue, the primary lesion, was inaccessible. TRBV28, TRBJ1-2 and TRBJ2-5 were preferentially used in persistent disease, while TRBV20-1 and TRBJ2-1 were favored in newly diagnosed disease. Persistent patients shared more public clonotypes among themselves (roughly 2,700) than newly diagnosed patients did (about 900). Sequencing and analysis were restricted to the TCR beta chain. The authors acknowledged the small sample size as a limitation that may reduce accuracy. Compared with newly diagnosed patients, persistent Graves' disease patients had lower TCR Shannon entropy and fewer highly expanded clones, which suggests clonal expansion.

The library was prepared using multiplex PCR. The instrument was an Illumina HiSeq 4000. To build TCR beta libraries, CDR3 regions were amplified by Arm-PCR using iRepertoire HTBI primers. Before sequencing, the PCR products underwent gel purification. The original pipeline was this. Across samples, 62 TRBV and 14 TRBJ segments were identified and used for gene usage analysis of CDR3 amino acid clonotypes. COPE and FqMerger were used to merge the filtered high-quality paired reads into contigs. BLAST was used to align contigs to IMGT TRBV, TRBD and TRBJ reference genes, and CDR3 was defined according to IMGT. Any clonotype with a frequency above 0.1% was counted as a highly expanded clone. Shannon entropy served as the measure of repertoire diversity, while the Gini coefficient captured V-J evenness. A clonotype found in more than one individual was treated as public. TCRdb trimmed the raw reads at Q25, called clones with MiXCR and kept productive beta chains. Rows with one shared CDR3 protein collapse into an entry with the most common genes and DNA. None of the V and J calls come from the authors' own analysis; TCRdb made them. The sample table records 510,000 or so distinct CDR3 sequences; approximately 12% of these occur just once. The ten most abundant clones make up roughly 9.3% of the sample.

This clonotype was detected many times. Its antigen remains unidentified. Base qualities are not at hand, and no much larger clone is one base apart. Reading from cysteine to phenylalanine, the CDR3 counts 14 amino acids. The sequence is cut down to CDR3 DNA, 42 bases in frame from base 1. From the germline V gene, CDR1 is MGHDK and CDR2 is SYGVNS. Relative to germline, V is 9 bases shorter and J is 2 bases shorter, with 14 bases between their ends. The time point label on this specimen signifies: newly diagnosed GD, antithyroid drugs for less than 3 months. RNA was extracted from PBMCs in TRIzol for both TCR sequencing and RNA sequencing. The diagnosis of Graves' disease was made according to American Thyroid Association guidelines. Patients were recruited from an endocrinology department in Xi'an, China. Each patient gave about 9.1 milliliters of peripheral blood, collected in an EDTA anticoagulant tube. Ficoll Paque Plus density gradient separation was used to isolate PBMCs, and no further T cell sorting was performed. An Agilent 2100 Bioanalyzer and agarose gel were used to check RNA quality, while a NanoDrop 2000 measured RNA concentration.

The data were also submitted as part of a second study, on T cells in Graves' hyperthyroidism and ophthalmopathy. As noted in the second study: Stable Graves' hyperthyroidism was defined as no progression to ophthalmopathy during 18 months of follow-up. Hyperthyroidism patients were newly diagnosed, had a disease duration of under 2 months, and were aged 18 to 65 years. The study excluded patients with uncontrolled infections, other autoimmune diseases, pregnancy or lactation. Clinical symptoms, serum thyroxine and TRAb, thyroid ultrasound, and orbital computed tomography formed the basis for the diagnoses. The first round of RT-PCR for the TCR CDR3 was performed with the HTBI primer set and the Qiagen OneStep RT-PCR kit. Blood samples also contained most of the expanded thyroid clonotypes (frequency above 0.001), which suggests that blood repertoires may reflect thyroid immune responses. A 13 V-J signature model separated ophthalmopathy from stable hyperthyroidism, with about 90% sensitivity and just under 84% specificity in cross-validation and 80%/75% in testing. In validation, progression to ophthalmopathy was predicted by the model with around 70% sensitivity and 72.22% specificity, a median of roughly six months before onset. A discovery cohort of about 96 patients, 43 with Graves' ophthalmopathy and about 60 with stable Graves' hyperthyroidism, was used to find distinguishing TCR V-J signatures. Prospective prediction of ophthalmopathy was tested in an independent validation cohort of 18 to 20 hyperthyroidism patients and some 17 patients who later progressed to ophthalmopathy. The 75 to 100 discovery patients were divided at random into training and test sets in a 7:3 ratio. Thyroid tissue and blood T-cell repertoires from over 5 Graves' hyperthyroidism patients were also compared in the study. Once sampling was done, hyperthyroidism patients were given methimazole at a starting dose of 30 mg daily, whereas ophthalmopathy patients were given high-dose intravenous methylprednisolone. Libraries were constructed in a second round of multiplex PCR, after which size selection and purification were carried out. Sequencing of the libraries was done on an Illumina HiSeq2000 using paired-end 100 bp reads. SOAPnuke was used to process the raw data, throwing out any read that contained adapters or uncalled bases, had a mean Phred below 15, or lacked an exact constant-primer or identifier match. COPE v1.2.5 was used to merge the high-quality paired reads, and each unique nucleotide sequence was defined as a clonotype. Clonotypes were aligned to IMGT TRBV, TRBD and TRBJ reference segments using MiTCR v1.1. The analysis was restricted to V-J combinations with a frequency above 0.0001, which together covered 98% to 99.2% of the repertoires. The TCS score was defined as the ratio of F50 (clonal expansion) to E x V (chaos), calculated using BLOSUM62-based TCRdist between CDR3 peptides within each V-J. Welch's t-statistics and random forest reduced some 510 V-J features to roughly 13, which were used in a naive Bayes classifier (R e1071). No statistical method was used to fix the sample size in advance, and group allocation was not hidden from the investigators. According to the paper, TCR Vbeta CDR3 sequencing was carried out on 135 peripheral blood samples, which came from 40 to 45 ophthalmopathy, about 75 hyperthyroidism and approximately 17 progressor patients.

The rearranged chain carries TRBV25-1 and TRBJ1-3, and possibly TRBD1, on 5 matching bases. The receptor was isolated from a woman between 25 and 40 years old with Graves disease. Donor details come from another sample of the same person, matched by shared clones. This specimen was peripheral blood mononuclear cells (PBMCs), taken at new diagnosis, from a patient treated with antithyroid drugs. The nucleotide sequence reads as follows: TGTGCCAGGGGGTGGGGACCGGCTGGAAACACCATATATTTT. Its protein is CARGWGPAGNTIYF.